Shown below are 2 T cell receptor beta chains from a single sample sequenced in a study of shared clonotypes between healthy human individuals. Libraries were prepared by immunoSEQ multiplex PCR; TCRdb keeps only in-frame clonotypes and omits some of them. Among about 480,000 clones listed, approximately 79% were seen once. Sequenced input: PBMCs. The receptors originated from a woman aged 40 to 50 in good health. Some clones in this sample may be carry-over from other donors' samples.

The rearrangement links TRBV5-4 to TRBJ2-4; D not certain. This CDR3 has 13 amino acids. Germline V gene data show CDR1 as SGHNT and CDR2 as YYREEE (reference sequence). V lost 1 base to trimming and J lost 5 bases, with 7 bases between them. CDR3 DNA: TGTGCCAGCAGCTTGTGGAGAGAAAACATTCAGTACTTC. This translates into CASSLWRENIQYF. The whole variable domain, filled in from reference TRBV5-4 and TRBJ2-4, reads ETGVTQSPTHLIKTRGQQVTLRCSSQSGHNTVSWYQQALGQGPQFIFQYYREEENGRGNFPPRFSGLQFPNYSSELNVNALELDDSALYLCASSLWRENIQYFGAGTRLSVL.

The chain combines TRBV13 with TRBJ2-7; no firm D call. V lost 4 bases and J lost 3, with 7 bases in between. This CDR3 has 12 residues. From germline, CDR1 is PRHDT and CDR2 FYEKMQ (reference sequence). CDR3 in DNA: TGTGCCAGCAGCTCCCTCTTCTACGAGCAGTACTTC. Residues: CASSSLFYEQYF.